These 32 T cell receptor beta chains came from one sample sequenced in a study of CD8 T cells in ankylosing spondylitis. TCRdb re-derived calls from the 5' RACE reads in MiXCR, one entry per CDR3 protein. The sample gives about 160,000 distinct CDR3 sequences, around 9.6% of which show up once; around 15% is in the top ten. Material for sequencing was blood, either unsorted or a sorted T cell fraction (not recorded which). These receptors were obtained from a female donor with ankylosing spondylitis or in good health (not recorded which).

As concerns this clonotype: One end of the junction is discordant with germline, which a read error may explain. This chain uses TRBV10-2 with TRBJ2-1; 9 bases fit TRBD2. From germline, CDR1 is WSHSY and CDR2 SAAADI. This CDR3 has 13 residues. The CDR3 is CARSSGTSPHLIF. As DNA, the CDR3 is TGCGCCAGAAGTTCCGGGACTAGCCCTCATTTGATCTTC.

Here the CDR3 DNA reads TGTGCCTGGAGCGCGCGCACAGATACGCAGTATTTT. Amino acids: CAWSARTDTQYF. This rearrangement joins TRBV30 to TRBJ2-3; D unclear. The CDR3 sequence is 12 residues long. From germline, CDR1 is GTSNPN and CDR2 SVGIG (reference sequence). The germline V and J ends were trimmed by 3 bases and 1 base, with 5 bases remaining between them.

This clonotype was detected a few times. The CDR3 sequence is CSARVYTEKLFF. CDR3 nucleotides: TGCAGTGCTAGAGTGTACACCGAAAAACTGTTTTTT. This sequence joins TRBV20-1 and TRBJ1-4, with D unresolved. This CDR3 is built from 12 residues. The germline gives CDR1 DFQATT, CDR2 SNEGSKA (reference sequence). V lost 1 base to trimming and J lost 8 bases, with 8 bases between them.

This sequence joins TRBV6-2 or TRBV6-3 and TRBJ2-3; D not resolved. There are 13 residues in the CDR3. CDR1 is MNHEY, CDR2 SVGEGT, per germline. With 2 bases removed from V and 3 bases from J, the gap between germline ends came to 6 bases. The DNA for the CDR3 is TGTGCCAGCAGTTACCGAGATACAGATACGCAGTATTTT. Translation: CASSYRDTDTQYF.

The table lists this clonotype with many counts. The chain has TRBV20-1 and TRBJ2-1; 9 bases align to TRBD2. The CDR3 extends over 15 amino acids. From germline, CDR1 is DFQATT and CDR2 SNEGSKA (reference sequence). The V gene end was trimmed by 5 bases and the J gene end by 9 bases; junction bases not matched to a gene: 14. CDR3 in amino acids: CSAPVGGGRASEQFF. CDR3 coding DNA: TGCAGTGCTCCCGTGGGGGGCGGGAGGGCGAGTGAGCAGTTCTTC.

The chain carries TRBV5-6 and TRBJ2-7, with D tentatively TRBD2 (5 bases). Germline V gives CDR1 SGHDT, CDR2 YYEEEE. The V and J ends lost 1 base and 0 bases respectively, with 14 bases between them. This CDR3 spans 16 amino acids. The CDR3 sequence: CASSLWLASSSYEQYF. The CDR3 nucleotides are TGTGCCAGCAGCTTGTGGCTAGCCTCTAGCTCCTACGAGCAGTACTTC. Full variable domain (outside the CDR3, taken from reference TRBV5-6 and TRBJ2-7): DAGVTQSPTHLIKTRGQQVTLRCSPKSGHDTVSWYQQALGQGPQFIFQYYEEEERQRGNFPDRFSGHQFPNYSSELNVNALLLGDSALYLCASSLWLASSSYEQYFGPGTRLTVT.

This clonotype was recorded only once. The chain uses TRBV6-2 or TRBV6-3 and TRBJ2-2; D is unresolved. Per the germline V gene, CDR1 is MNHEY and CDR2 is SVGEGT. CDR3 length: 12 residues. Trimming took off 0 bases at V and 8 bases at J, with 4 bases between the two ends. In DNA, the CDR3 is TGTGCCAGCAGTTACTCGAAGGGGGAGCTGTTTTTT. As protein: CASSYSKGELFF.

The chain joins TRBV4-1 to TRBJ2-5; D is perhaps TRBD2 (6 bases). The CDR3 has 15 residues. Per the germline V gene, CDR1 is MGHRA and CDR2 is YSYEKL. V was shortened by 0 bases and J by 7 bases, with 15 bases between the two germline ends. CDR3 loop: CASSQDLGGSGTQYF. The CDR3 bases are TGCGCCAGCAGCCAAGATCTTGGGGGGTCAGGGACCCAGTACTTC.

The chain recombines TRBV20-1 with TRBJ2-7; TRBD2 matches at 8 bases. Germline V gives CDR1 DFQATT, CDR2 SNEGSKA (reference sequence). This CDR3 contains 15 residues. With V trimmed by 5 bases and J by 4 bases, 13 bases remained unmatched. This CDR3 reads CSARGGRSRWYEQYF. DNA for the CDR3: TGCAGTGCTCGGGGGGGGAGGTCCCGCTGGTACGAGCAGTACTTC.

The CDR3: CASSWGAGGTDTQYF. CDR3 DNA: TGTGCCAGCAGCTGGGGGGCGGGGGGCACAGATACGCAGTATTTT. The chain links TRBV7-2 to TRBJ2-3; D is possibly TRBD2 (7 bases). The V end was cut by 4 bases, the J end by 1 base, with 12 bases between. The CDR3 has 15 residues. Germline CDR1 is SGHTA and CDR2 is FQGNSA.

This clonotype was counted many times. CDR3 nucleotides: TGTGCCATCAGTGGTGGACTAGCCCAGATCAATGAGCAGTTCTTC. It translates to CAISGGLAQINEQFF. The V gene is TRBV10-3, the J gene TRBJ2-1; 8 positions match TRBD2. Germline values: CDR1 ENHRY, CDR2 SYGVKD. J was trimmed by 6 bases and V by 4 bases; bases with no gene match: 8. The CDR3 covers 15 residues.

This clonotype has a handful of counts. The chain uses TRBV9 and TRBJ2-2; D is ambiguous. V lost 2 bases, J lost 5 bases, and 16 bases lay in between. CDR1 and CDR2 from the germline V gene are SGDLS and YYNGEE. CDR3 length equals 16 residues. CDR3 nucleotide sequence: TGTGCCAGCAGCGTGGAAGCGAACCGAAAGACCGGGGAGCTGTTTTTT. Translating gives CASSVEANRKTGELFF.

CDR3 coding DNA: TGTGCCAGCAGTTACCCAGGGTTCAGTGCCTACGAGCAGTACTTC. It yields the protein CASSYPGFSAYEQYF. The chain employs TRBV6-2 or TRBV6-3 and TRBJ2-7, with a possible D match to TRBD1 (5 bases). The CDR3 extends over 15 amino acids. The germline V and J ends were trimmed by 2 bases and 2 bases, with 13 bases remaining between them. Germline V gene lookup returns CDR1 MNHEY and CDR2 SVGEGT.

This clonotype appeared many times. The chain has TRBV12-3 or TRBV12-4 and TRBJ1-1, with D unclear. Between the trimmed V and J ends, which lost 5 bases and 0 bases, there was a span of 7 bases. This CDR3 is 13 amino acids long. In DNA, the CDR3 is TGTGCCAGCAGTCTGGGTCTGAACACTGAAGCTTTCTTT. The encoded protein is CASSLGLNTEAFF.

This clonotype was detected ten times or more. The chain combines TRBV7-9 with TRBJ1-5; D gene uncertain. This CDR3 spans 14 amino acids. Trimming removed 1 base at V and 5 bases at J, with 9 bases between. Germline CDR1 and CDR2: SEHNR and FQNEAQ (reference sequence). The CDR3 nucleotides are TGTGCCAGCAGCTTAGGCAGCAATTATCAGCCCCAGCATTTT. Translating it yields CASSLGSNYQPQHF.

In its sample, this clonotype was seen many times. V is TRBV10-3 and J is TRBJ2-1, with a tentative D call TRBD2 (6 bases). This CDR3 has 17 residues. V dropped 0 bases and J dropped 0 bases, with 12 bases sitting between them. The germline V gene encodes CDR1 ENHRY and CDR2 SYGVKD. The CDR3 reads CAISESEGLNSYNEQFF. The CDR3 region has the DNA TGTGCCATCAGTGAGTCGGAGGGACTTAACTCCTACAATGAGCAGTTCTTC.

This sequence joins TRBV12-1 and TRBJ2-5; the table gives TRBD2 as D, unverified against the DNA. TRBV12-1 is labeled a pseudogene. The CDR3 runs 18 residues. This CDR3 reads CASSFSGRKKAYQETQYF. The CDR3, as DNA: TGTGCCAGCAGCTTTAGCGGGAGGAAAAAGGCGTACCAAGAGACCCAGTACTTC.

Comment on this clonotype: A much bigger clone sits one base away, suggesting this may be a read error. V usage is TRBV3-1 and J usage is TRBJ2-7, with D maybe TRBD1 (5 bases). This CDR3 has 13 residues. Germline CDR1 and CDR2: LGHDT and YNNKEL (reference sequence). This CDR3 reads CPSSPDKGYEQYF. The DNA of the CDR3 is TGTCCCAGCAGCCCGGACAAGGGCTACGAGCAGTACTTC.

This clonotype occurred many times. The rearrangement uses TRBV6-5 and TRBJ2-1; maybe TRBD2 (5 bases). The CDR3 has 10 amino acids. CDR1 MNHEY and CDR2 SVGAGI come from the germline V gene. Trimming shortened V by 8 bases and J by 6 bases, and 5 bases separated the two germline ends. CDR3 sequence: CASRGNEQFF. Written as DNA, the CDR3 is TGTGCCAGCCGGGGCAATGAGCAGTTCTTC.

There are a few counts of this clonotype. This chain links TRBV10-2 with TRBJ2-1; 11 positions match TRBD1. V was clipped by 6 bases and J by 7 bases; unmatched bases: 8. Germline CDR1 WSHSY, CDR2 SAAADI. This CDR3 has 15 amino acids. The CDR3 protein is CASSRGQGAENEQFF. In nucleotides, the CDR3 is TGCGCCAGCAGCCGCGGACAGGGGGCTGAGAATGAGCAGTTCTTC.

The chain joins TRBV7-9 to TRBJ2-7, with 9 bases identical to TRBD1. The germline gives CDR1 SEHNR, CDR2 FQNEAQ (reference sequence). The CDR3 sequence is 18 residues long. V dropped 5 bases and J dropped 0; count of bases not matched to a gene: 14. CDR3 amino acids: CASSPSPGTGLSSYEQYF. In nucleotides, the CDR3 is TGTGCCAGCAGCCCTAGTCCCGGGACAGGGTTGAGCTCCTACGAGCAGTACTTC.

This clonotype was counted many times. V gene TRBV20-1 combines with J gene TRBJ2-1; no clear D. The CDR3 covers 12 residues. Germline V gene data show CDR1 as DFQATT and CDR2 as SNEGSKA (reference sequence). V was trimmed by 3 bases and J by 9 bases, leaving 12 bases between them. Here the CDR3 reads CSARRGPTEQFF. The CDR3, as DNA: TGCAGTGCTAGGCGCGGACCCACTGAGCAGTTCTTC.

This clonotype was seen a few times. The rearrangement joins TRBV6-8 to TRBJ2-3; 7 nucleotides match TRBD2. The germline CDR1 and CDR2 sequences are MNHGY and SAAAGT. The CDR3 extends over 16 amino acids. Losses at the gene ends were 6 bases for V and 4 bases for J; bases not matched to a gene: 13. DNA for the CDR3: TGTGCCAGCAGGAAAAGCTTCGGGACTAAGGCAGATACGCAGTATTTT. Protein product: CASRKSFGTKADTQYF.

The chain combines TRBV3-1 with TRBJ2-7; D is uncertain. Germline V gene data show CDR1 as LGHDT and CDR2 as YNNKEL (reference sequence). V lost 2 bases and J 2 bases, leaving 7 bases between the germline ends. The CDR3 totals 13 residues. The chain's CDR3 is CASSQSGPYEQYF. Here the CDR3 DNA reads TGTGCCAGCAGCCAAAGTGGTCCCTACGAGCAGTACTTC.

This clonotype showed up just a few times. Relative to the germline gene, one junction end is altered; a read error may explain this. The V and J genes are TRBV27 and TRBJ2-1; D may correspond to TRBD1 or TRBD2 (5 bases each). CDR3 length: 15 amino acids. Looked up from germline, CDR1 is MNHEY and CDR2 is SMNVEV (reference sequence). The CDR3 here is CTSSPGTGVYNEQFF. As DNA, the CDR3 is TGTACCAGCAGTCCCGGGACGGGTGTCTACAATGAGCAGTTCTTC.

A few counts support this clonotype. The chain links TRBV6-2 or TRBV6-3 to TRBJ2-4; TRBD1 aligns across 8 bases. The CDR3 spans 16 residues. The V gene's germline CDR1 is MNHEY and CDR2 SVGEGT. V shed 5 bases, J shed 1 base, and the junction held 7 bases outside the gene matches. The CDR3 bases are TGTGCCAGCAGTACCGGACAGGGTCGTGCCAAAAACATTCAGTACTTC. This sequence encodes CASSTGQGRAKNIQYF.

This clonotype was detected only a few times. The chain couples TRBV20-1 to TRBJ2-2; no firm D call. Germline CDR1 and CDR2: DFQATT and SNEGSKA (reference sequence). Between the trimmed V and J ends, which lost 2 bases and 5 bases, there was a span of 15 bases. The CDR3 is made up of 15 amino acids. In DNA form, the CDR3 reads TGCAGTGCTAGACCCAGCCTAGGGTGGACCGGGGAGCTGTTTTTT. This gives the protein CSARPSLGWTGELFF.

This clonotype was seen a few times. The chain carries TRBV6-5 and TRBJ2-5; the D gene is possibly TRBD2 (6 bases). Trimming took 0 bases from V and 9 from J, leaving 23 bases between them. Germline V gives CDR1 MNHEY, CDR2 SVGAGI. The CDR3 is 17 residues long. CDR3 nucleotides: TGTGCCAGCAGTTACTCGAACCCGGGACTTACGGTCGGGGCCCAGTACTTC. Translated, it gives CASSYSNPGLTVGAQYF.

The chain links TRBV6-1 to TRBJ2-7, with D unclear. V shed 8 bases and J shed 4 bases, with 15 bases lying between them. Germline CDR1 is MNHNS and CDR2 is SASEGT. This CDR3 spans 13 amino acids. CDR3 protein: CASRLGEPYEQYF. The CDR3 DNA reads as TGTGCCAGCCGGCTAGGCGAACCTTACGAGCAGTACTTC.

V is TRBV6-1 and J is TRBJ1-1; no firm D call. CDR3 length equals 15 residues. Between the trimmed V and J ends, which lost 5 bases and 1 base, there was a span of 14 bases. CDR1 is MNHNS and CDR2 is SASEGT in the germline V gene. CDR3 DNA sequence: TGTGCCAGCAGTACCCCCTGGACGGCGAACACTGAAGCTTTCTTT. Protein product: CASSTPWTANTEAFF.

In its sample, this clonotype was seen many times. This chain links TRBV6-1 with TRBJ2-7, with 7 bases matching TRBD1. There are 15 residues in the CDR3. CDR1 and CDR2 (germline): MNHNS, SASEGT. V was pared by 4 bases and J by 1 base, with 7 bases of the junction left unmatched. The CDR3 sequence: CASSATGTGSYEQYF. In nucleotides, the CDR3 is TGTGCCAGCAGTGCGACAGGGACGGGGTCCTACGAGCAGTACTTC.

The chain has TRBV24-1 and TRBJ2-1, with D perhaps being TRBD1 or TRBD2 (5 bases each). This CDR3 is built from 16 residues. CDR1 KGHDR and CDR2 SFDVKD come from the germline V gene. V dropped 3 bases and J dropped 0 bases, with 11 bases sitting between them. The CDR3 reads CATSDEGMSSYNEQFF. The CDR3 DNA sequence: TGTGCCACCAGTGATGAGGGGATGAGCTCCTACAATGAGCAGTTCTTC.